The entry below gives a single TCR beta chain sequence along with its context. Sequencing was performed with immunoSEQ multiplex PCR; in TCRdb, only in-frame clones are kept and a portion is missing. The profile shows 240,000 or so clones, about four fifths of them singletons. The entry originates in a study of blood T cell repertoires in COVID-19. The V end was cut by 5 bases, the J end by 1 base, with 13 bases between. The CDR3 has 14 residues. Germline V CDR1 and CDR2: SGHRS, YFSETQ. The TCR originated in a man aged 25-45 years who had recovered from COVID-19. The chain carries TRBV5-1 and TRBJ2-7; D is unresolved. The sequencing sample was made of peripheral blood. CDR3 DNA sequence: TGCGCCAGCAGTTTCGTTGGGCCATCCTACGAGCAGTACTTC. Protein sequence: CASSFVGPSYEQYF.